This T cell receptor beta chain was recovered during a study of prognosis after radiotherapy for stage I lung cancer. This clonotype was seen at least ten times. This CDR3 spans 13 amino acids. The germline V gene encodes CDR1 KGHSH and CDR2 LQKENI. V dropped 5 bases and J dropped 2 bases, with 9 bases sitting between them. Genomic DNA was subjected to two-round multiplex PCR for amplification of TCR beta CDR3. Amplification during the initial PCR round employed primers specific to each TRBV and TRBJ gene. TCRdb redid the calling of the multiplex PCR reads with MiXCR, one entry per CDR3 protein. Of 20,000 or so distinct CDR3 sequences in the sample, roughly 26% were seen once.

V and J are TRBV18 and TRBJ1-1; no firm D call. This clonotype was obtained from a donor aged 50 or older with non-small cell lung cancer. Material: PBMCs, obtained before or after stereotactic body radiation therapy (not recorded which). CDR3 coding DNA: TGTGCCAGCTCATCCGGAGTTAACACTGAAGCTTTCTTT. Protein sequence: CASSSGVNTEAFF.